One and the same sample provided the 14 T cell receptor beta chains below, sequenced in a study of cytomegalovirus exposure and HLA in healthy donors. The PCR had 60 Vbeta and 13 Jbeta primers. Repertoires were generated with immunoSEQ multiplex PCR, while TCRdb's copy carries only in-frame clones and drops some. Of 150,000 to 180,000 clones in the sample, around 81% were seen once. Sequenced: PBMCs. The receptors derive from a woman between 40 and 55 years old in good health and CMV-seropositive.

This chain joins TRBV7-6 and TRBJ2-7; TRBD2 matches 10 bases. Per the germline V gene, CDR1 is SGHVS and CDR2 is FNYEAQ. V was clipped by 5 bases and J by 1 base; unmatched bases: 11. The CDR3 runs to 17 residues. CDR3 residues: CASSPRPSGSVSYEQYF. In DNA, the CDR3 is TGTGCCAGCAGCCCCCGGCCTAGCGGGAGTGTGTCCTACGAGCAGTACTTC.

This chain links TRBV6-1 with TRBJ2-1, with 14 bases aligning to TRBD2. V shed 4 bases and J 7 bases; nucleotides not matched to a gene: 6. Germline CDR1 reads MNHNS; CDR2 reads SASEGT. The CDR3 contains 16 residues. CDR3 sequence (DNA): TGTGCCAGCAGTGGAGGGACTAGCGGGAGTTTAAATGAGCAGTTCTTC. Translated: CASSGGTSGSLNEQFF.

The chain uses TRBV28 and TRBJ1-2; D is undetermined. The V end was cut by 6 bases, the J end by 5 bases, with 13 bases between. Looked up from germline, CDR1 is MDHEN and CDR2 is SYDVKM. The CDR3 length is 13 residues. CDR3: CASSSARIYGYTF. DNA of the CDR3: TGTGCCAGCAGCTCGGCCAGGATTTATGGCTACACCTTC.

The chain couples TRBV27 to TRBJ1-2, with TRBD1 identical over 7 bases. The CDR3 is 14 amino acids. The V gene end was trimmed by 5 bases and the J gene end by 4 bases; junction bases not matched to a gene: 7. In germline, CDR1 is MNHEY, CDR2 SMNVEV (reference sequence). The CDR3 nucleotides read TGTGCCAGCAGTCACGGGACAGACACCTATGGCTACACCTTC. It codes for CASSHGTDTYGYTF.

The chain carries TRBV9 and TRBJ2-1; possible D gene TRBD2, 6 bases. The CDR3 has 18 amino acids. Deletions cut 3 bases from V and 4 bases from J, with 23 bases between. Germline V lookup: CDR1 SGDLS, CDR2 YYNGEE. CDR3 loop: CASSAKPTGTGLYNEQFF. The CDR3 bases are TGTGCCAGCAGCGCGAAACCTACCGGGACTGGCCTTTACAATGAGCAGTTCTTC. The full variable domain, rest sourced from reference TRBV9 and TRBJ2-1, is DSGVTQTPKHLITATGQRVTLRCSPRSGDLSVYWYQQSLDQGLQFLIQYYNGEERAKGNILERFSAQQFPDLHSELNLSSLELGDSALYFCASSAKPTGTGLYNEQFFGPGTRLTVL.

Note on this clone: Other DNA sequences in this specimen translate into the identical CDR3. The chain carries TRBV27 and TRBJ2-7; the match to TRBD2 covers 10 bases. The CDR3 totals 14 residues. The V segment lost 8 bases and the J segment 1 base; nucleotides outside the gene matches: 5. Germline-derived CDR1 and CDR2 are MNHEY and SMNVEV (reference sequence). CDR3: CASSRTSGSYEQYF. DNA for the CDR3: TGTGCCAGCTCCCGGACTAGCGGTTCCTACGAGCAGTACTTC.

There are a few counts of this clone. The chain combines TRBV7-9 with TRBJ1-5, with TRBD1 matching 9 bases. The trim removed 1 base at V and 2 bases at J, leaving 12 bases unmatched. The length of the CDR3 is 19 residues. Germline CDR1 reads SEHNR; CDR2 reads FQNEAQ (reference sequence). The CDR3 DNA follows: TGTGCCAGCAGCTTAGATTTCGGGACAGGGCCTCGGGGCAATCAGCCCCAGCATTTT. Amino acids: CASSLDFGTGPRGNQPQHF.

The chain combines TRBV11-3 with TRBJ2-5; D is perhaps TRBD2 (5 bases). Trimming pared 1 base from V and 5 bases from J, leaving 8 bases between. CDR3 size: 13 residues. Germline CDR1 SGHNT, CDR2 YENEEA. In DNA form, the CDR3 reads TGTGCCAGCAGCTTAGTACTAGTTGAGACCCAGTACTTC. Amino acids: CASSLVLVETQYF.

The J gene is TRBJ2-1, the V gene TRBV5-1, with D uncertain. The CDR3 has 13 amino acids. Per germline, CDR1 SGHRS and CDR2 YFSETQ. The V gene lost 4 bases and the J gene lost 5 bases, with 10 bases spanning the gap. This chain's CDR3 is CASSVKADNEQFF. As DNA, the CDR3 is TGCGCCAGCAGCGTGAAAGCCGACAATGAGCAGTTCTTC.

The chain carries TRBV19 and TRBJ2-5; 7 bases line up with TRBD2. The CDR3 loop spans 16 amino acids. V was clipped by 6 bases and J by 3 bases; unmatched bases: 13. Germline V gene data show CDR1 as LNHDA and CDR2 as SQIVND (reference sequence). DNA for the CDR3: TGTGCCAGTAGCGTGGGTTCGGCGGGAGTAGAAGAGACCCAGTACTTC. As protein: CASSVGSAGVEETQYF. The full variable domain, with the rest looked up from reference TRBV19 and TRBJ2-5, is DGGITQSPKYLFRKEGQNVTLSCEQNLNHDAMYWYRQDPGQGLRLIYYSQIVNDFQKGDIAEGYSVSREKKESFPLTVTSAQKNPTAFYLCASSVGSAGVEETQYFGPGTRLLVL.

The chain has TRBV27 and TRBJ2-1; 10 nucleotides line up with TRBD2. CDR3 size: 18 residues. Per the germline V gene, CDR1 is MNHEY and CDR2 is SMNVEV (reference sequence). The trim removed 2 bases at V and 4 bases at J, leaving 11 bases unmatched. CDR3 nucleotides: TGTGCCAGCAGTTTAAAGGGGCTAGCGGGAGTCGGGTACAATGAGCAGTTCTTC. Its protein product is CASSLKGLAGVGYNEQFF.

The chain has TRBV10-1 and TRBJ2-5; TRBD2 might be the D (6 bases). V lost 0 bases, J lost 0 bases, and 20 bases lay in between. Germline V gene lookup returns CDR1 WNHNN and CDR2 SYGVQD (reference sequence). The CDR3 covers 19 residues. In DNA, the CDR3 is TGCGCCAGCAGTGAGTCTGGCTCCCTAGTTGCGGGATACCAAGAGACCCAGTACTTC. Translated, it gives CASSESGSLVAGYQETQYF.

The chain carries TRBV11-1 and TRBJ2-7, with TRBD1 identical over 8 bases. The CDR3 totals 15 residues. Germline trimming cut 1 base from V and 3 bases from J; bases unmatched to any gene: 5. CDR1 and CDR2 (germline): SGHAT, FQDESV (reference sequence). Written as DNA, the CDR3 is TGTGCCAGCAGCTTAGACCCGGACAGGGTCTACGAGCAGTACTTC. This encodes CASSLDPDRVYEQYF.

The chain joins TRBV9 to TRBJ2-1; D is possibly TRBD2 (6 bases). Germline-derived CDR1 and CDR2 are SGDLS and YYNGEE. There are 16 residues in the CDR3. V dropped 0 bases and J dropped 2 bases, with 12 bases sitting between them. CDR3 DNA sequence: TGTGCCAGCAGCGTAGCCCAGGGAGGACCCTACAATGAGCAGTTCTTC. Protein product: CASSVAQGGPYNEQFF.